This TCR beta chain is from a study of a mutant IDH1 vaccine in newly diagnosed glioma (dated by TCRdb to the early 2020s). General notes on the study: The approximately 29 treated patients were roughly 62% male and around 38% female, with a mean age of approximately 40 years. Peripheral blood was collected at six visits: V03 (baseline), V05, V07, V10, V12 and V13. For exploratory analyses, longitudinal TCRB deep sequencing was carried out in roughly 23 treated patients wherever samples were available. Prior to enrollment, patients had been given standard therapy consisting of radiotherapy alone, temozolomide alone, or radiochemotherapy with temozolomide, with the combination given to most patients.

Regarding this clone: The antigen it binds to is not known. The input lacks base qualities; no much larger clone sits a single base away.

Here is what the overall study found, with its caveats: Availability determined which PBMC samples were chosen for TCRB deep sequencing. Pseudoprogression appeared unrelated to alterations in the top peripheral T cell clonotypes detected by TCRB sequencing. Immune responses induced by the vaccine were seen in around 94% of patients across multiple MHC alleles. The authors stated that sample limitations prevented analyses of patient blood samples from being reproduced.

The germline V gene (reference sequence) yields MNHEY for CDR1 and SMNVEV for CDR2. Its CDR3 holds 16 amino acids, cysteine through phenylalanine. Kept here is only the CDR3 DNA, which spans 48 bases and is read in frame from base 1. V is trimmed back by 5 bases and J by 2 bases, and the junction contains 8 bases that no gene match accounts for. The time point label on this specimen signifies: baseline, week 1 (first vaccination visit). The label giving this sample's treatment or condition can be read as: pre-vaccination baseline after standard-of-care therapy. All donors had newly diagnosed IDH1-mutant astrocytomas of WHO grade 3 or 4 that showed loss of nuclear ATRX. The samples were drawn from NOA16, a multicentre, single-arm, open-label phase I trial in Germany that tested a mutant IDH1 peptide vaccine in humans for the first time. Blood drawn at visit V03 was used as the baseline sample for immunogenicity testing. Genomic DNA for TCRB sequencing was isolated from EDTA blood with the DNeasy Blood and Tissue Kit.

The protocol used for the library was the immunoSEQ multiplex PCR assay. Following the manufacturer's protocol, the hsTCRB Kit was used to amplify rearranged TCR beta chain sequences. Sequencing of TCRB libraries was carried out on an Illumina MiSeq. On the study's bioinformatics: Demultiplexing, trimming and gene mapping were performed with the kit vendor's proprietary platform. Here the immuneACCESS table is served through TCRdb, limited to in-frame sequences with V and J called. Missing clones are a known gap in these copies; in checked studies unresolved V genes cover under half, and the rest lacks a known reason. V and J calls and clone size are as listed in that table; D and trimming were resolved from the DNA. This sample is represented by about 23,000 clones; approximately 90% of them were singletons. The ten most abundant clones make up about 9.2% of the sample.

Material: PBMCs, obtained from a glioma patient treated with radiotherapy, temozolomide or both. This receptor was obtained from a man aged 25-45 years with glioma. The chain is assembled from TRBV27 and TRBJ1-4; the central 7 bases match TRBD1. In nucleotides, the sequence is TGTGCCAGCAGTCCATACCAGGGGGGTACTAATGAAAAACTGTTTTTT. This codes for CASSPYQGGTNEKLFF.